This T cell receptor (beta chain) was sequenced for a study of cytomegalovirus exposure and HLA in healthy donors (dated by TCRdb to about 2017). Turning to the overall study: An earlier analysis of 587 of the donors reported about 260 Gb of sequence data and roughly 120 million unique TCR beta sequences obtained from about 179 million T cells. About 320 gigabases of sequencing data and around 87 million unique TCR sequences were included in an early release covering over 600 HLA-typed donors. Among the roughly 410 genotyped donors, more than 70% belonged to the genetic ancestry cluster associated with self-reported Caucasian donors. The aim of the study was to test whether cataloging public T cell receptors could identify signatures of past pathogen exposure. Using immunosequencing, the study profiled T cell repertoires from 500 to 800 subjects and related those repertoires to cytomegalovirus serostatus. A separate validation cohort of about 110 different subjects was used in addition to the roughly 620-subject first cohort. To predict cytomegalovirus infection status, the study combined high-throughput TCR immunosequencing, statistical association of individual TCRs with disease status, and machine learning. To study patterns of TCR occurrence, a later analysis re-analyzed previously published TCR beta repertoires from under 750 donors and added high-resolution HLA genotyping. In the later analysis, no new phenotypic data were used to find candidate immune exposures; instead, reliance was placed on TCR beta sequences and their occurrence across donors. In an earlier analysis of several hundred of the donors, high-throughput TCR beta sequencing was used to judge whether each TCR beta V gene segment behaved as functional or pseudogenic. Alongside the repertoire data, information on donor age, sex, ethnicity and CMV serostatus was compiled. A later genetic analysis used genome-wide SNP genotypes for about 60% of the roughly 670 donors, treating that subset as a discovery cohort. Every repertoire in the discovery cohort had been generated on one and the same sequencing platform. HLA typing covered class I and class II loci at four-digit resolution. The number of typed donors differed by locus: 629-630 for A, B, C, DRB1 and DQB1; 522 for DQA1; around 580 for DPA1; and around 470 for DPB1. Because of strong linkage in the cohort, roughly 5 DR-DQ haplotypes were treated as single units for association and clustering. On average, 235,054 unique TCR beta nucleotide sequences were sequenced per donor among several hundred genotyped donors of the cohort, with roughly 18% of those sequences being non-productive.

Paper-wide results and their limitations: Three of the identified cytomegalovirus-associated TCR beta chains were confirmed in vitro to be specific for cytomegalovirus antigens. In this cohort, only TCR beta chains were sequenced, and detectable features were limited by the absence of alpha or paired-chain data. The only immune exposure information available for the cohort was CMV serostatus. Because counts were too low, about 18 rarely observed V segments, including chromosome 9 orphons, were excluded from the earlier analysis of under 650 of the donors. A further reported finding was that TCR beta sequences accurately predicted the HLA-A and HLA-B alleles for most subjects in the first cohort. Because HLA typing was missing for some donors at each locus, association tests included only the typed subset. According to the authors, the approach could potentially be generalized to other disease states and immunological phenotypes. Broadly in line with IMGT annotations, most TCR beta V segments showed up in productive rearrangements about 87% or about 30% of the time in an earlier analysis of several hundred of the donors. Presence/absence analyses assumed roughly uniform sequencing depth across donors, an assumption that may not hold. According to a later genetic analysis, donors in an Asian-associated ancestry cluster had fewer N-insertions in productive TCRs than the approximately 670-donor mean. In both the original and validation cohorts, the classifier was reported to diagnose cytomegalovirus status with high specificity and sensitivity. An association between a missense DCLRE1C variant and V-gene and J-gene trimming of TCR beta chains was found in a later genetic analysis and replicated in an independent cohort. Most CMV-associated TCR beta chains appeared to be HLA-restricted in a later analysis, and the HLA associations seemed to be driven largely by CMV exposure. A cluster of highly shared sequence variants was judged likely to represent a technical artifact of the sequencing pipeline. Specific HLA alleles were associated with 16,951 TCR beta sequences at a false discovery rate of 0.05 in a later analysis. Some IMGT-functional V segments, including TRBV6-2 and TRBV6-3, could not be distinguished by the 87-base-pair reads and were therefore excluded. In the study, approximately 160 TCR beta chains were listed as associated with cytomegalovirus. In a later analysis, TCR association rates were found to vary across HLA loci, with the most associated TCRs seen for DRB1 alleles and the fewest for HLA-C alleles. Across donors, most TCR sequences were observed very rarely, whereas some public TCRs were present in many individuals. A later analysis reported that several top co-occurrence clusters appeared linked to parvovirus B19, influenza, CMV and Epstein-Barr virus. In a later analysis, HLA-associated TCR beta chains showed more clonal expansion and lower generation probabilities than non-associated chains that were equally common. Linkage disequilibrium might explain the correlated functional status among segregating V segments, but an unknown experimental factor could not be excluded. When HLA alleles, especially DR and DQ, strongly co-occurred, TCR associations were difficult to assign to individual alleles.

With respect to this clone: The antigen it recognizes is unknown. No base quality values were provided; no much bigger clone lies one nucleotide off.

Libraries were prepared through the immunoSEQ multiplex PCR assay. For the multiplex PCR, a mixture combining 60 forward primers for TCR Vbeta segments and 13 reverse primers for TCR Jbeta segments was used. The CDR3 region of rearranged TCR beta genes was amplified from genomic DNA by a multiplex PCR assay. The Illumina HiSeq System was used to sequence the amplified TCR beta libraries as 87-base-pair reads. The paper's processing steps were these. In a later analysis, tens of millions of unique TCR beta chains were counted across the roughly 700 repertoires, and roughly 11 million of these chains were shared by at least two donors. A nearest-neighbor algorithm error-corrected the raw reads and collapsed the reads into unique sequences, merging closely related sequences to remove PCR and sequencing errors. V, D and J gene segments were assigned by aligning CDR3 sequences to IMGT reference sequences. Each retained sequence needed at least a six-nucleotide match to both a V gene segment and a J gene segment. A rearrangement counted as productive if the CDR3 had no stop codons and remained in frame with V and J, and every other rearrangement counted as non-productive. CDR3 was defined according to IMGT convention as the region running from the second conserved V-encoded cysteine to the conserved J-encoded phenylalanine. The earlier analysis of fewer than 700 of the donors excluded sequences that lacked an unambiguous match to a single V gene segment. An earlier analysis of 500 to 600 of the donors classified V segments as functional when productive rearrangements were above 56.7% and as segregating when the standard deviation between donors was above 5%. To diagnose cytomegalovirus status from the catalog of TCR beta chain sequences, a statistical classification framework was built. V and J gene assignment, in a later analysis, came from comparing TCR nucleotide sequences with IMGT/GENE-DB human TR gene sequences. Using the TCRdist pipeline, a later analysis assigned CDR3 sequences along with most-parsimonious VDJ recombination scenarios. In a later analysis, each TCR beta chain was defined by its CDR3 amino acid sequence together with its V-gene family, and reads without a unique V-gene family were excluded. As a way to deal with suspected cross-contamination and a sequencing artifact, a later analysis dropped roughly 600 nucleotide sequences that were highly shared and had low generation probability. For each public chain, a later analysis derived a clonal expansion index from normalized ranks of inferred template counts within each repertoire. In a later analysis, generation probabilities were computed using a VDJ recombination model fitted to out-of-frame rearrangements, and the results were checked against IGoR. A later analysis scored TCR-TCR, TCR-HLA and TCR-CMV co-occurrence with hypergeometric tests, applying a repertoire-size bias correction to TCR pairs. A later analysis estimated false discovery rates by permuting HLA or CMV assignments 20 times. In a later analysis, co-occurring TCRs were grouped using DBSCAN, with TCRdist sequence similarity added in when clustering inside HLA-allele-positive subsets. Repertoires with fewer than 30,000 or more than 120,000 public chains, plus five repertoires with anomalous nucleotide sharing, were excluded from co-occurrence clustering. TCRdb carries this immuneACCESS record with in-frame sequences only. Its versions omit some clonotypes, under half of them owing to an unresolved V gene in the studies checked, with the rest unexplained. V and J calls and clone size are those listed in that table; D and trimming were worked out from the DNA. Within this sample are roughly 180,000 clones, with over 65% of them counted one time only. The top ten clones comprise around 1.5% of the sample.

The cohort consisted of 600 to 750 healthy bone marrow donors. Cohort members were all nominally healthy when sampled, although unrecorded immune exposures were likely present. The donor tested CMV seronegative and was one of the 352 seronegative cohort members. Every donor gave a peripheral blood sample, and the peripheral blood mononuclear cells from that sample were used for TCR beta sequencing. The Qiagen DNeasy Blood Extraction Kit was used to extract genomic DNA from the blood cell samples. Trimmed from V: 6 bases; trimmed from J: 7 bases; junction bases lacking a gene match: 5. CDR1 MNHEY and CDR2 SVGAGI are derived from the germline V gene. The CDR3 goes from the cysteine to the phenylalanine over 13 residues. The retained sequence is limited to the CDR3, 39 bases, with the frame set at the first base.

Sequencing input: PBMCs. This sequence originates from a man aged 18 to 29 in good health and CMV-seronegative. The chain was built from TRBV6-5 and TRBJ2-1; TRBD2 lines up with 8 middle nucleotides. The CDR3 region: CASRGREGNEQFF. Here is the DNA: TGTGCCAGCAGAGGCCGGGAGGGAAATGAGCAGTTCTTC.